Included here is one T cell receptor beta chain sequence, with context. These data are taken from a study of blood T cell repertoires in COVID-19. Overall study: The United States, Italy and Spain were the sources of the acute and convalescent COVID-19 samples. The analysed material was cDNA or gDNA that came from T cells, B-cell-depleted T cells, or PBMCs.

Under the authors' procedure: Amplification of reference gene primers was used by the study to estimate nucleated cell counts. Assay used: immunoSEQ multiplex PCR; TCRdb lists only in-frame clones, some missing. Clone size and the V and J calls come from that table; the DNA yielded D and trimming. The sample records a few hundred thousand clones, approximately 90% being singletons. The CDR3 length is 16 residues. V lost 4 bases to trimming and J lost 0 bases; unmatched junction nucleotides: 8. Per germline, CDR1 LNHDA and CDR2 SQIVND (reference sequence). During active infection, Seattle patients enrolled and were then monitored through disease.

The source material was peripheral blood. The rearrangement uses TRBV19 and TRBJ2-7; 8 bases are a match to TRBD2. This receptor was obtained from a woman between 50 and 59 years old with COVID-19, enrolled during active disease. The CDR3 spells CASSTPPGGISYEQYF. CDR3 DNA: TGTGCCAGTAGTACCCCCCCGGGGGGGATCTCCTACGAGCAGTACTTC.